The clone carrying this TCR beta chain was recorded a few times. Its antigen is not identified. TCRdb re-called the 5' RACE reads through MiXCR, storing one row per CDR3 protein. The sample carries about 110,000 distinct CDR3 sequences, about an eighth recorded once. The entry originates in a study of T-cell memory formation after mild COVID-19. V shed 1 base and J 6 bases; nucleotides not matched to a gene: 1. Germline V gene data show CDR1 as MNHNS and CDR2 as SASEGT. CDR3 length: 15 amino acids. Whole-study findings and limits: Clonal second-wave expansions that peaked on day 37 had unconfirmed SARS-CoV-2 specificity. Day 15 to 85 contracting clones showed balanced CD4/CD8; later expanders leaned CD4+.

This TCR derives from an adult woman who had mild COVID-19 (a few samples of this study predate the infection). Cell type and time point are not known. The chain joins TRBV6-1 to TRBJ2-2, with 11 bases that match TRBD1. Material for sequencing was PBMCs or a T cell subset sorted from them (not recorded which). CDR3 bases: TGTGCCAGCAGTGAAGGGACAGGGGGCGCCGGGGAGCTGTTTTTT. This encodes CASSEGTGGAGELFF.